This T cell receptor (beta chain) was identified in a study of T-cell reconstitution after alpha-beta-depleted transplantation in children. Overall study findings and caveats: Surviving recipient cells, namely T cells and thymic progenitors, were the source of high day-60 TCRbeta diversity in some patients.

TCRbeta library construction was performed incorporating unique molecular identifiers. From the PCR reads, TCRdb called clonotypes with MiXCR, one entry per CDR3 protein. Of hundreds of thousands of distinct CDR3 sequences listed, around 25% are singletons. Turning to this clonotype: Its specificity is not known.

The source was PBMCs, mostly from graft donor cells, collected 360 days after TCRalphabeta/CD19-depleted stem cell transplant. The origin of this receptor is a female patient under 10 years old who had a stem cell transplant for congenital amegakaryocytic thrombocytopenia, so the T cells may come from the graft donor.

CDR3 in DNA: TGTGCCAGCAGCAAACCAGGCGGAATCATGAACACTGAAGCTTTCTTT. Residues: CASSKPGGIMNTEAFF. J is TRBJ1-1 and V is TRBV21-1. TRBV21-1 constitutes a pseudogene. CDR3 size: 16 residues.